This passage covers 17 T cell receptor beta chains from one sample sequenced in a study of Graves' ophthalmopathy and Graves' hyperthyroidism. Amplification of the TCR beta CDR3 regions used RNA transcripts (as template). After a first-round RT-PCR with HTBI primers, a second-round multiplex PCR was run. TCRdb analysed the multiplex PCR reads with MiXCR anew, one entry per CDR3 protein. The table shows under 200,000 distinct CDR3 sequences, with over 35% occurring only once. Sequencing was performed on peripheral blood. These receptors were taken from a middle-aged woman with Graves' ophthalmopathy.

This clonotype showed up many times. The CDR3: CSVRVGQGVNYGYTF. In DNA form, the CDR3 reads TGCAGCGTCCGCGTTGGACAGGGAGTCAATTATGGCTACACCTTC. The gene calls are TRBV29-1 and TRBJ1-2; 8 bases map to TRBD1. This CDR3 contains 15 residues. Germline assignment: CDR1 SQVTM and CDR2 ANQGSEA. With V trimmed by 6 bases and J by 5 bases, 14 bases remained unmatched.

The chain uses TRBV2 and TRBJ1-6; 9 bases map to TRBD1. Germline loops: CDR1 SNHLY, CDR2 FYNNEI. V lost 4 bases, J lost 7 bases, and 8 bases stayed unmatched. The length of the CDR3 is 16 residues. The CDR3 coding sequence is TGTGCCAGCAGTGCGGGACAGGGTTCTCGCAATTCACCCCTCCACTTT. Amino acids: CASSAGQGSRNSPLHF.

This chain joins TRBV7-2 and TRBJ2-2; no definite D call. Germline CDR1 is SGHTA and CDR2 is FQGNSA. CDR3 length: 14 residues. V shed 5 bases and J shed 1 base, with 8 bases lying between them. The CDR3 loop reads CASSPSGNTGELFF. CDR3 coding DNA: TGTGCCAGCAGCCCCTCTGGGAACACCGGGGAGCTGTTTTTT.

The chain carries TRBV28 and TRBJ1-3, with D possibly matching TRBD1 (5 bases). V was cut by 7 bases and J by 0 bases, with 16 bases left in between. This CDR3 has 16 amino acids. Germline V gene sequence: CDR1 MDHEN, CDR2 SYDVKM. CDR3 sequence: CASKSPRQTSGNTIYF. The CDR3 DNA reads as TGTGCCAGCAAGAGCCCTAGACAGACCTCTGGAAACACCATATATTTT.

The sample holds many counts of this clonotype. CDR3 nucleotide sequence: TGTGCCAGCAGCGTAGGGACAGGCATGTCGGAGACCCAGTACTTC. It yields the protein CASSVGTGMSETQYF. The chain couples TRBV5-5 to TRBJ2-5; 8 positions agree with TRBD1. The CDR3 extends over 15 amino acids. Germline V gives CDR1 SGHKS, CDR2 YYEKEE (reference sequence). V lost 4 bases and J lost 5; bases outside the gene matches: 10. Using reference TRBV5-5 and TRBJ2-5 for the parts outside the CDR3, the full variable domain is DAGVTQSPTHLIKTRGQQVTLRCSPISGHKSVSWYQQVLGQGPQFIFQYYEKEERGRGNFPDRFSARQFPNYSSELNVNALLLGDSALYLCASSVGTGMSETQYFGPGTRLLVL.

The V call is TRBV7-2, the J call TRBJ1-5; D call uncertain. V gave up 5 bases and J gave up 11 bases, with 13 bases separating them. The germline CDR1 and CDR2 sequences are SGHTA and FQGNSA. The CDR3 has 12 amino acids. The CDR3 DNA reads TGTGCCAGCAGCCCCCCAAGTAGGTCCCAGCATTTT. It encodes CASSPPSRSQHF.

This clonotype occurred many times. The genes are TRBV19 and TRBJ1-5; no firm D call. Germline values: CDR1 LNHDA, CDR2 SQIVND (reference sequence). The CDR3 is 15 residues long. Trimming stripped 2 bases from V and 0 bases from J, with 8 bases between. The CDR3 loop reads CASSITRNSNQPQHF. As DNA, the CDR3 is TGTGCCAGTAGTATAACGAGAAATAGCAATCAGCCCCAGCATTTT.

The rearrangement joins TRBV6-1 to TRBJ2-7; no definite D call. In germline, CDR1 is MNHNS, CDR2 SASEGT. With 6 bases removed from V and 3 bases from J, the gap between germline ends came to 24 bases. The length of the CDR3 is 17 residues. The CDR3 loop reads CASSAVGRSTVFYEQYF. For the CDR3, the DNA is TGTGCCAGCAGCGCTGTAGGGCGATCTACGGTATTCTACGAGCAGTACTTC.

The chain couples TRBV7-2 to TRBJ2-7, with D maybe TRBD2 (6 bases). Trimming took off 4 bases at V and 9 bases at J, with 16 bases between the two ends. Germline assignment: CDR1 SGHTA and CDR2 FQGNSA. This CDR3 spans 13 amino acids. CDR3 residues: CASSSGLWQGQYF. Written as DNA, the CDR3 is TGTGCCAGCAGCTCTGGACTATGGCAAGGGCAGTACTTC.

In its sample, this clonotype was seen many times. CDR3 coding DNA: TGCAGTGCTCGGGGCGACACCTCCTACGAGCAGTACTTC. Protein: CSARGDTSYEQYF. J is TRBJ2-7 and V is TRBV20-1; D tentatively fits TRBD1 or TRBD2 (5 bases each). The CDR3 is 13 amino acids. CDR1 is DFQATT and CDR2 is SNEGSKA in the germline V gene (reference sequence). V was clipped by 5 bases and J by 0 bases, with 11 bases between them.

This clonotype has ten or more counts. The CDR3 does not close with the conserved phenylalanine or tryptophan, likely indicating a read error. The chain combines TRBV7-3 with TRBJ2-2; 7 bases align to TRBD1. This CDR3 contains 12 residues. From germline, CDR1 is SGHTA and CDR2 FQGTGA. The V gene end was trimmed by 5 bases and the J gene end by 6 bases; junction bases not matched to a gene: 0. The CDR3 reads CASSQGAGELFL. DNA for the CDR3: TGTGCCAGCAGCCAGGGGGCCGGGGAGCTGTTTCTT.

This clonotype was detected many times. The chain has TRBV11-2 and TRBJ2-7; tentatively, D is TRBD1 (7 bases). The CDR3 has 15 amino acids. Trimming left V 5 bases short and J 7 bases short, with 21 bases between. The germline CDR1 and CDR2 sequences are SGHAT and FQNNGV. CDR3 in DNA: TGTGCCAGCAGCAAAATCAGGGGGGTGATTATAGAGCAGTACTTC. Protein sequence: CASSKIRGVIIEQYF.

This clonotype was recorded many times. J is TRBJ2-5 and V is TRBV28; 8 bases are a match to TRBD2. V shed 3 bases and J 2 bases; nucleotides not matched to a gene: 14. The V gene's germline CDR1 is MDHEN and CDR2 SYDVKM. CDR3 size: 18 residues. This CDR3 is CASSFLLGASGPQETQYF. The CDR3 DNA reads as TGTGCCAGCAGTTTCCTGCTGGGGGCTAGCGGGCCTCAAGAGACCCAGTACTTC.

This clonotype was counted many times. V usage is TRBV28 and J usage is TRBJ2-2, with 8 bases identical to TRBD1. Germline CDR1 is MDHEN and CDR2 is SYDVKM. The CDR3 covers 16 residues. The V and J ends lost 6 bases and 4 bases, in that order; junction bases with no gene match: 10. CDR3 DNA: TGTGCCAGCAGCCTGATTGGGACAGGTGCCACCGGGGAGCTGTTTTTT. Encoded protein: CASSLIGTGATGELFF.

This clonotype occurred many times. V usage is TRBV30 and J usage is TRBJ1-2; no definite D call. In germline, CDR1 is GTSNPN, CDR2 SVGIG (reference sequence). The CDR3 is 11 amino acids. V lost 4 bases and J 0 bases, leaving 3 bases between the germline ends. CDR3 DNA: TGTGCCTGGAATGCTAACTATGGCTACACCTTC. It is translated as CAWNANYGYTF.

This clonotype was counted at least ten times. The V and J genes are TRBV11-2 and TRBJ2-6; no reliable D call. Germline V CDR1 and CDR2: SGHAT, FQNNGV. This CDR3 is built from 14 residues. V gave up 7 bases and J gave up 0 bases, with 7 bases separating them. This CDR3 reads CASKESSGANVLTF. The CDR3 DNA sequence: TGTGCCAGCAAAGAAAGCTCTGGGGCCAACGTCCTGACTTTC. Full variable domain (outside the CDR3, taken from reference TRBV11-2 and TRBJ2-6): EAGVAQSPRYKIIEKRQSVAFWCNPISGHATLYWYQQILGQGPKLLIQFQNNGVVDDSQLPKDRFSAERLKGVDSTLKIQPAKLEDSAVYLCASKESSGANVLTFGAGSRLTVL.

This clonotype came up many times. This chain uses TRBV5-1 with TRBJ2-2; possible D gene TRBD1, 5 bases. The CDR3 runs 15 residues. Germline assignment: CDR1 SGHRS and CDR2 YFSETQ. V was cut by 4 bases and J by 1 base, with 11 bases left in between. CDR3: CASSPKTVNTGELFF. The CDR3 DNA sequence: TGCGCCAGCAGCCCGAAGACAGTGAACACCGGGGAGCTGTTTTTT.